Shown below are 21 T cell receptor beta chains from a single sample sequenced in a study of T cell repertoires in cytomegalovirus infection. MiXCR, applied by TCRdb to the reads, yields one record per CDR3 protein. This table has 650,000 to 850,000 distinct CDR3 sequences, around 29% appearing once. No antigen has been identified for these receptors. The sequenced sample was cultured CD8+ T cells from PBMCs, obtained from culture after CMV antigen stimulation. Receptors originate from a human donor in good health (CMV status not recorded). Some clones in this sample may be carry-over from other donors' samples.

The rearrangement uses TRBV6-1 and TRBJ1-1; no definite D call. The germline CDR1 and CDR2 sequences are MNHNS and SASEGT. This CDR3 spans 15 amino acids. V lost 6 bases to trimming and J lost 1 base, with 15 bases between them. The CDR3 loop reads CASREYVVQNTEAFF. The DNA for the CDR3 is TGTGCCAGCAGAGAATATGTTGTGCAGAACACTGAAGCTTTCTTT.

This clonotype has only a few counts. This chain joins TRBV5-1 and TRBJ2-6; D is perhaps TRBD1 (6 bases). With 4 bases removed from V and 0 bases from J, the gap between germline ends came to 17 bases. CDR3 length equals 18 residues. The germline V gene encodes CDR1 SGHRS and CDR2 YFSETQ. CDR3 residues: CASSPWAGVSSGANVLTF. CDR3 nucleotides: TGCGCCAGCAGCCCCTGGGCAGGGGTTTCCTCTGGGGCCAACGTCCTGACTTTC.

This clonotype was seen a few times. The chain is built from TRBV15 and TRBJ2-1; D is possibly TRBD2 (5 bases). The V end lost 7 bases, the J end lost 9 bases, and 10 bases lay between the germline ends. This CDR3 has 11 amino acids. CDR1 and CDR2 from the germline V gene are LNHNV and YYDKDF (reference sequence). CDR3 in amino acids: CATNRGIEQFF. The DNA of the CDR3 is TGTGCCACCAACCGGGGAATTGAGCAGTTCTTC. Full variable domain (rest looked up from reference TRBV15 and TRBJ2-1): DAMVIQNPRYQVTQFGKPVTLSCSQTLNHNVMYWYQQKSSQAPKLLFHYYDKDFNNEADTPDNFQSRRPNTSFCFLDIRSPGLGDTAMYLCATNRGIEQFFGPGTRLTVL.

The chain carries TRBV29-1 and TRBJ2-1, with 7 nucleotides matching TRBD1. Germline loops: CDR1 SQVTM, CDR2 ANQGSEA. J was trimmed by 4 bases and V by 3 bases; bases with no gene match: 6. The CDR3 has 14 residues. The CDR3: CSVDRTGLYNEQFF. The CDR3 nucleotides are TGCAGCGTTGATAGGACAGGTCTATACAATGAGCAGTTCTTC.

J is TRBJ2-6 and V is TRBV27; the D call may be TRBD1 or TRBD2 (5 bases each). There are 16 residues in the CDR3. Germline CDR1 MNHEY, CDR2 SMNVEV (reference sequence). Deletions cut 3 bases from V and 4 bases from J, with 13 bases between. CDR3 nucleotide sequence: TGTGCCAGCAGTTTCCTGTATGGGGACGGGGCCAACGTCCTGACTTTC. Residues: CASSFLYGDGANVLTF.

A few counts support this clonotype. This chain links TRBV24-1 with TRBJ2-1; 8 bases match TRBD1. This CDR3 has 17 residues. V shed 3 bases, J shed 0 bases, and the junction held 6 bases outside the gene matches. Germline V CDR1 and CDR2: KGHDR, SFDVKD. For the CDR3, the DNA is TGTGCCACCAGTGATATTGGACAGGGCAGCTCCTACAATGAGCAGTTCTTC. This encodes CATSDIGQGSSYNEQFF.

In its sample, this clonotype was seen a few times. As DNA, the CDR3 is TGTGCCAGCAGTCCATTGACAGGGGGCTTTTTTGGCTACACCTTC. Translation: CASSPLTGGFFGYTF. The J gene is TRBJ1-2, the V gene TRBV27, with 10 bases identical to TRBD1. Germline V lookup: CDR1 MNHEY, CDR2 SMNVEV (reference sequence). The CDR3 length is 15 residues. V shed 5 bases, J shed 7 bases, and the junction held 10 bases outside the gene matches.

The J gene is TRBJ2-3, the V gene TRBV7-6; TRBD2 aligns across 7 bases. The CDR3 is 15 residues long. Per germline, CDR1 SGHVS and CDR2 FNYEAQ. V lost 6 bases to trimming and J lost 0 bases; unmatched junction nucleotides: 6. This CDR3 is CASRLGRGSTDTQYF. The CDR3 DNA sequence: TGTGCCAGCAGACTAGGGCGGGGGAGCACAGATACGCAGTATTTT.

The V call is TRBV4-1, the J call TRBJ2-7; 7 nucleotides match TRBD1. The V gene end was trimmed by 5 bases and the J gene end by 6 bases; junction bases not matched to a gene: 13. CDR1 is MGHRA, CDR2 YSYEKL, per germline. There are 15 residues in the CDR3. Here the CDR3 DNA reads TGCGCCAGCAGCTCACGGACAGGCCAGAGTGGCGAGCAGTACTTC. This codes for CASSSRTGQSGEQYF.

The gene calls are TRBV4-1 and TRBJ2-2; D may correspond to TRBD1 or TRBD2 (6 bases each). Germline assignment: CDR1 MGHRA and CDR2 YSYEKL. Trimming took 4 bases from V and 5 from J, leaving 17 bases between them. The CDR3 has 16 amino acids. CDR3 DNA: TGCGCCAGCAGCCTCCCCGCCGGGGGCGAAACCGGGGAGCTGTTTTTT. This codes for CASSLPAGGETGELFF.

The gene calls are TRBV7-3 and TRBJ1-6, with TRBD1 identical over 7 bases. The CDR3 is made up of 15 amino acids. V lost 2 bases to trimming and J lost 6 bases; unmatched junction nucleotides: 4. Germline V gene data show CDR1 as SGHTA and CDR2 as FQGTGA. DNA of the CDR3: TGTGCCAGCAGCTTATCAGGGGGAGGTAATTCACCCCTCCACTTT. Its translation: CASSLSGGGNSPLHF.

The V and J genes are TRBV7-6 and TRBJ2-1, with 13 bases lining up with TRBD2. Trimming at V came to 5 bases and at J to 0 bases, leaving 4 bases not matched to a gene. Germline V lookup: CDR1 SGHVS, CDR2 FNYEAQ. The CDR3 loop spans 17 amino acids. CDR3 amino acids: CASSPGLAGASYNEQFF. CDR3 in DNA: TGTGCCAGCAGCCCCGGACTAGCGGGGGCCTCCTACAATGAGCAGTTCTTC.

The table lists this clonotype with many counts. This sequence joins TRBV7-6 and TRBJ2-2; either TRBD1 or TRBD2 may supply D (5 bases each). The germline V and J ends were trimmed by 6 bases and 7 bases, with 9 bases remaining between them. The CDR3 is made up of 12 amino acids. Germline V gene sequence: CDR1 SGHVS, CDR2 FNYEAQ. CDR3 in amino acids: CASSLRGGELFF. The DNA of the CDR3 is TGTGCCAGCAGTTTGAGGGGCGGGGAGCTGTTTTTT.

The rearrangement uses TRBV7-8 and TRBJ2-3; 9 bases match TRBD2. Germline loops: CDR1 SGHVS, CDR2 FQNEAQ. This CDR3 region has 15 residues. Trimming at V came to 1 base and at J to 7 bases, leaving 6 bases not matched to a gene. The CDR3 nucleotides are TGTGCCAGCAGCTTAGGACTAGCGGCGGCGAATACGCAGTATTTT. Encoded protein: CASSLGLAAANTQYF.

The gene calls are TRBV2 and TRBJ2-2; D is perhaps TRBD1 (5 bases). CDR1 and CDR2 (germline): SNHLY, FYNNEI. CDR3 size: 12 residues. The CDR3 coding sequence is TGTGCAGGGGAACAGGATACCAGGGAGCTGTTTTTT. It encodes CAGEQDTRELFF. Looking up the rest from reference TRBV2 and TRBJ2-2 gives the full variable domain: EPEVTQTPSHQVTQMGQEVILRCVPISNHLYFYWYRQILGQKVEFLVSFYNNEISEKSEIFDDQFSVERPDGSNFTLKIRSTKLEDSAMYFCAGEQDTRELFFGEGSRLTVL.

V gene TRBV20-1 combines with J gene TRBJ2-2, with 9 bases lining up with TRBD2. CDR1 and CDR2 from the germline V gene are DFQATT and SNEGSKA (reference sequence). The J segment lost 5 bases and the V segment lost 1 base, leaving 8 bases of the junction unmatched. This CDR3 contains 16 residues. The CDR3 loop reads CSARVASGGLTGELFF. The CDR3 DNA sequence: TGCAGTGCTAGAGTGGCGAGCGGGGGGTTGACCGGGGAGCTGTTTTTT.

This clonotype was seen only a few times. The chain recombines TRBV13 with TRBJ1-4; weak D call: TRBD1 (6 bases). Trimming cost V 5 bases and J 0 bases, with 16 bases left between them. CDR1 and CDR2 from the germline V gene are PRHDT and FYEKMQ (reference sequence). The length of the CDR3 is 17 residues. DNA of the CDR3: TGTGCCAGCAGCGTAAAAACACCAGGGGCAACTAATGAAAAACTGTTTTTT. This encodes CASSVKTPGATNEKLFF.

This clonotype was counted ten times or more. The gene calls are TRBV12-3 or TRBV12-4 and TRBJ1-1, with 8 bases aligning to TRBD1. The V and J ends lost 4 bases and 10 bases, in that order; junction bases with no gene match: 8. There are 13 residues in the CDR3. CDR3 sequence reads: CASSSQGAQGAFF. CDR3 coding DNA: TGTGCCAGCAGTTCGCAGGGGGCGCAGGGAGCTTTCTTT.

This clonotype was recorded at least ten times. The V call is TRBV7-8, the J call TRBJ2-7, with no clear D. Between the trimmed V and J ends, which lost 3 bases and 3 bases, there was a span of 15 bases. The CDR3 loop spans 15 amino acids. Germline CDR1 SGHVS, CDR2 FQNEAQ. The CDR3: CASSFKESVYYEQYF. The DNA for the CDR3 is TGTGCCAGCAGCTTTAAGGAATCGGTGTACTACGAGCAGTACTTC. The full variable domain, rest sourced from reference TRBV7-8 and TRBJ2-7, is GAGVSQSPRYKVAKRGQDVALRCDPISGHVSLFWYQQALGQGPEFLTYFQNEAQLDKSGLPSDRFFAERPEGSVSTLKIQRTQQEDSAVYLCASSFKESVYYEQYFGPGTRLTVT.

This clonotype turned up a few times. V gene TRBV6-2 or TRBV6-3 combines with J gene TRBJ2-1; 11 bases align to TRBD2. CDR1 MNHEY and CDR2 SVGEGT come from the germline V gene. Trimming at V came to 0 bases and at J to 0 bases, leaving 7 bases not matched to a gene. The CDR3 extends over 19 amino acids. The CDR3 sequence is CASSYSTSSGGSSYNEQFF. The CDR3 DNA reads TGTGCCAGCAGTTACTCGACGTCTAGCGGGGGGTCCTCCTACAATGAGCAGTTCTTC.

The V gene is TRBV12-3 or TRBV12-4, the J gene TRBJ2-1; a possible D gene is TRBD1 (6 bases). V was shortened by 7 bases and J by 10 bases, with 20 bases between the two germline ends. This CDR3 is built from 14 residues. The CDR3 here is CASNPPQGPSEQFF. In DNA form, the CDR3 reads TGTGCCAGCAACCCGCCGCAGGGGCCATCCGAGCAGTTCTTC.